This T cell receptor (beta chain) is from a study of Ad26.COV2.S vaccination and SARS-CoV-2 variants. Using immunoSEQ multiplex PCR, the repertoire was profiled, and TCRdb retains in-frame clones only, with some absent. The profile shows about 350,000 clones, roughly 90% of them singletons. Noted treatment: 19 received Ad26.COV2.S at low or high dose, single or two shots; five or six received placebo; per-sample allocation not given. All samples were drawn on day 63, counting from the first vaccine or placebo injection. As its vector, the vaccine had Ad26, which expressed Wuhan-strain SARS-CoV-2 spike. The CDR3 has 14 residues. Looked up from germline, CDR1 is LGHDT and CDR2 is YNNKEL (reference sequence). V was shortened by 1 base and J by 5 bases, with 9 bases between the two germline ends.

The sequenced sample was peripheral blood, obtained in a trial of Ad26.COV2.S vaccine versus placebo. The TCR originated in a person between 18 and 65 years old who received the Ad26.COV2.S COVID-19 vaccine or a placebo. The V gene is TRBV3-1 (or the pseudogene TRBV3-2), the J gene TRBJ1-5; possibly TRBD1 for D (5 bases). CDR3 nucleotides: TGTGCCAGCAGCCAAGGGGGGTTTGATCAGCCCCAGCATTTT. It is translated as CASSQGGFDQPQHF.